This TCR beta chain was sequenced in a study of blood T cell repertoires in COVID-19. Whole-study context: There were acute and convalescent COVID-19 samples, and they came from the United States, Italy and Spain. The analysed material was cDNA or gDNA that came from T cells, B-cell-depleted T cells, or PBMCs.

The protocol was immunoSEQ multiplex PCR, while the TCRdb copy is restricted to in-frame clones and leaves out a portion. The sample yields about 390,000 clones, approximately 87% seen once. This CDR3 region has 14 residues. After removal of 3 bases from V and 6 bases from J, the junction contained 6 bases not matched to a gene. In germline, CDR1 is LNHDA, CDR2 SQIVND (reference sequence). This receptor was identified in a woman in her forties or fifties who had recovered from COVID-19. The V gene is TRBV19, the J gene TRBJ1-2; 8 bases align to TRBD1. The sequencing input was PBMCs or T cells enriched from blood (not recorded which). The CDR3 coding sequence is TGTGCCAGTAGTATCCGGGACAGGACCCATGGCTACACCTTC. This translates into CASSIRDRTHGYTF. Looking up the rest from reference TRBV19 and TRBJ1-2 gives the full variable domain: DGGITQSPKYLFRKEGQNVTLSCEQNLNHDAMYWYRQDPGQGLRLIYYSQIVNDFQKGDIAEGYSVSREKKESFPLTVTSAQKNPTAFYLCASSIRDRTHGYTFGSGTRLTVV.